This T cell receptor beta chain was identified during a study of cytomegalovirus exposure and HLA in healthy donors. Background on the study: The study's early data release held about 85 million unique TCRs from HLA-typed donors.

A few counts support this clone. What it binds is unknown. Study observations and caveats: Because they were indistinguishable, some V segments, including TRBV6-2 and TRBV6-3, were excluded. Later on, an analysis tied approximately 17,000 TCR beta sequences to HLA alleles at 0.05 false discovery rate.

PCR primers comprised 60 Vbeta and 13 Jbeta primers. Produced via immunoSEQ multiplex PCR; TCRdb's table is partial and in-frame only. The table has 110,000 or so clones, roughly 15% seen once. Whereas donors were nominally healthy upon sampling, unrecorded immune exposures were probable. V lost 2 bases, J lost 7 bases, and 13 bases lay in between. Germline V gives CDR1 MNHEY, CDR2 SMNVEV (reference sequence). The CDR3 extends over 14 amino acids. The sample comprised PBMCs. The source of this sequence is a female donor in good health and CMV-seronegative. The chain employs TRBV27 and TRBJ2-3; tentative D call: TRBD1 (5 bases). The chain's CDR3 is CASSLNWGPYTQYF. The CDR3 DNA reads TGTGCCAGCAGTTTAAACTGGGGCCCATATACGCAGTATTTT.